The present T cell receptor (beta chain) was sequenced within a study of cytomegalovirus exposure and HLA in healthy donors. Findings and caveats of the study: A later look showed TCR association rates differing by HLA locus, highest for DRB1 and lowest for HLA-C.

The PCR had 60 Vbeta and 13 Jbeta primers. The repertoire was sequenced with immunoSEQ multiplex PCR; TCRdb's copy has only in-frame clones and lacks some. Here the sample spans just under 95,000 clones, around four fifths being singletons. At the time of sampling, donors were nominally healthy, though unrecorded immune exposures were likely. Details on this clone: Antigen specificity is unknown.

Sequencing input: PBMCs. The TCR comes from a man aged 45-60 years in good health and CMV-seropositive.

The CDR3 bases are TGTGCCAGCAGGCGACAGGGGGGGAACACTGAAGCTTTCTTT. It encodes CASRRQGGNTEAFF. The rearrangement links TRBV5-8 to TRBJ1-1, with TRBD1 matching 9 bases. The CDR3 has 14 amino acids. Per the germline V gene, CDR1 is SGHTS and CDR2 is YDEGEE. V shed 5 bases, J shed 1 base, and the junction held 3 bases outside the gene matches.